The 10 T cell receptor beta chains below all came from one sample that was sequenced in a study of blood T cell repertoires in COVID-19. Sequenced by immunoSEQ multiplex PCR; TCRdb stores in-frame clones only, minus some. The sample has 100,000 or so clones; around 81% are singletons. Sequencing input: peripheral blood. Source of these receptors: a woman between 70 and 85 years old with acute or convalescent COVID-19.

The rearrangement uses TRBV4-1 and TRBJ2-7; a weak D match, TRBD2 (5 bases). The CDR3 extends over 14 amino acids. V shed 2 bases and J shed 5 bases, with 13 bases lying between them. The germline V gene encodes CDR1 MGHRA and CDR2 YSYEKL. CDR3 loop: CASSQFEGGHEQYF. The CDR3 nucleotides are TGCGCCAGCAGCCAATTCGAGGGTGGCCACGAGCAGTACTTC.

The CDR3 sequence: CASSQDRDQPQHF. The CDR3 bases are TGTGCCAGCAGCCAGGACAGGGATCAGCCCCAGCATTTT. The rearrangement joins TRBV7-2 to TRBJ1-5, with 8 bases fitting TRBD1. After removal of 5 bases from V and 5 bases from J, the junction contained 2 bases not matched to a gene. From germline, CDR1 is SGHTA and CDR2 FQGNSA. The CDR3 contains 13 residues.

The chain employs TRBV30 and TRBJ1-4; D is undetermined. Per the germline V gene, CDR1 is GTSNPN and CDR2 is SVGIG (reference sequence). The CDR3 has 13 residues. V gave up 5 bases and J gave up 7 bases, with 14 bases separating them. As DNA, the CDR3 is TGTGCCTGGGATCAAAGGCGGGGTGAAAAACTGTTTTTT. It encodes CAWDQRRGEKLFF.

The chain joins TRBV9 to TRBJ2-1; TRBD2 matches 8 bases. Germline CDR1 and CDR2: SGDLS and YYNGEE. The J segment lost 5 bases and the V segment lost 0 bases, leaving 7 bases of the junction unmatched. The CDR3 runs to 16 residues. The DNA of the CDR3 is TGTGCCAGCAGCGTAGCTATCCGGGGGGGAGACAATGAGCAGTTCTTC. As protein: CASSVAIRGGDNEQFF.

This clone has just a few counts. The gene calls are TRBV18 and TRBJ1-2; TRBD1 aligns across 7 bases. V was clipped by 6 bases and J by 2 bases; unmatched bases: 6. The CDR3 length is 14 residues. Germline values: CDR1 KGHSH, CDR2 LQKENI. CDR3 DNA sequence: TGTGCCAGCTCCGACAGGGTTGGGAACTATGGCTACACCTTC. It specifies CASSDRVGNYGYTF.

The CDR3 bases are TGTGCCAGTAGTACCGCTACAGGGGTACTGGAGACCCAGTACTTC. It specifies CASSTATGVLETQYF. This rearrangement joins TRBV19 to TRBJ2-5; 7 nucleotides match TRBD1. With 4 bases clipped from V and 5 bases from J, the junction kept 10 bases outside the gene matches. This CDR3 has 15 amino acids. Germline V gene lookup returns CDR1 LNHDA and CDR2 SQIVND (reference sequence).

This clone was found a few times. This sequence joins TRBV18 and TRBJ1-3; D unclear. Germline loops: CDR1 KGHSH, CDR2 LQKENI. Trimming removed 3 bases at V and 4 bases at J, with 13 bases between. This CDR3 region has 15 residues. CDR3 sequence reads: CASSPAGPPGNTIYF. Here the CDR3 DNA reads TGTGCCAGCTCACCGGCGGGTCCTCCGGGAAACACCATATATTTT.

The chain links TRBV15 to TRBJ1-3; the D gene is possibly TRBD1 (5 bases). Trimming took off 0 bases at V and 4 bases at J, with 10 bases between the two ends. The CDR3 covers 15 residues. Germline loops: CDR1 LNHNV, CDR2 YYDKDF (reference sequence). This CDR3 is CATSRDIQEGNTIYF. CDR3 nucleotide sequence: TGTGCCACCAGCAGAGATATACAGGAGGGAAACACCATATATTTT.

The CDR3 sequence: CASSYLAGGPVETQYF. CDR3 nucleotide sequence: TGTGCCAGCAGTTACCTAGCGGGGGGGCCTGTAGAGACCCAGTACTTC. V and J are TRBV11-2 and TRBJ2-5; 12 nucleotides agree with TRBD2. J gave up 4 bases and V 6 bases, and 9 bases lay outside the gene matches. The germline CDR1 and CDR2 sequences are SGHAT and FQNNGV. The CDR3 extends over 16 amino acids.

The gene calls are TRBV6-1 and TRBJ1-2; a weak D match, TRBD1 (6 bases). The V gene's germline CDR1 is MNHNS and CDR2 SASEGT. This CDR3 contains 13 residues. Trimming shortened V by 1 base and J by 4 bases, and 7 bases separated the two germline ends. The CDR3 DNA reads as TGTGCCAGCAGTGAAGGGGACATCTATGGCTACACCTTC. Translated: CASSEGDIYGYTF.